This T cell receptor beta chain came from a study of monozygotic twins with cystic fibrosis. Overall study findings and caveats: Unrelated CF individuals shared fewer identical clonotypes than monozygotic CF twins. Clonality was generally low (median approximately 0.0095), higher in the most severe patients.

The length of the CDR3 is 15 residues. Germline CDR1 is LNHNV and CDR2 is YYDKDF (reference sequence). V was shortened by 5 bases and J by 4 bases, with 17 bases between the two germline ends. Using immunoSEQ multiplex PCR, the repertoire was profiled, and TCRdb retains in-frame clones only, with some absent. This table holds approximately 7,500 clones, 94% found once. As to this clone: Its antigen is not known.

Material for sequencing was blood. The chain employs TRBV15 and TRBJ1-2; TRBD1 might be the D (5 bases). The sequence came from a boy aged 2-9 years with cystic fibrosis. CDR3 region: CATSPPQQVPYGYTF. Written as DNA, the CDR3 is TGTGCCACCAGCCCCCCCCAACAGGTGCCCTATGGCTACACCTTC.